The source of this T cell receptor (beta chain) is a study of blood T cell repertoires in COVID-19. Study summary: Sites in the United States, Italy and Spain provided acute and convalescent COVID-19 samples.

J was trimmed by 2 bases and V by 3 bases; bases with no gene match: 7. CDR1 MGHDK and CDR2 SYGVNS come from the germline V gene. CDR3 size: 15 residues. Clones were read by immunoSEQ multiplex PCR, and TCRdb kept only the in-frame ones, dropping some. The sample includes approximately 110,000 clones, roughly 80% seen only once; the top ten take around a fifth. The V and J genes are TRBV25-1 and TRBJ2-7; TRBD1 matches at 7 bases. The source of this sequence is a man between 65 and 85 years old with active or convalescent COVID-19. What was sequenced was peripheral blood. The CDR3 coding sequence is TGTGCCAGCAGTGAGATGACAGGGATGGCCTACGAGCAGTACTTC. Its translation is CASSEMTGMAYEQYF.